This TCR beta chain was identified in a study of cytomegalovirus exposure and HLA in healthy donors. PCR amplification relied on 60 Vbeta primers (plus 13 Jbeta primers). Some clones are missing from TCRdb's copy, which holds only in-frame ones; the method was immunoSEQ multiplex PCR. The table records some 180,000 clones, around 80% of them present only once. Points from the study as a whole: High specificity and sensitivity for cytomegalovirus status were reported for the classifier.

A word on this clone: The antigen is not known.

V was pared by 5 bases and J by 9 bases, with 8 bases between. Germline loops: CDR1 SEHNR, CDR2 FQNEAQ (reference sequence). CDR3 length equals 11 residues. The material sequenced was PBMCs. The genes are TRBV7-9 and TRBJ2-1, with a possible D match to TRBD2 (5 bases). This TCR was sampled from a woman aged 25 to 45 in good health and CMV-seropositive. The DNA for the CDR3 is TGTGCCAGCAGCCCCGCGGGTGAGCAGTTCTTC. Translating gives CASSPAGEQFF.